Listed below are T cell receptor beta chains from one sample, sequenced in a study of blood T cell repertoires in COVID-19. Some clones are missing from TCRdb's copy, which holds only in-frame ones; the method was immunoSEQ multiplex PCR. Of some 39,000 clones listed, 80% to 90% were seen once; the top ten hold more than 4.5%. The specimen sequenced was peripheral blood. These receptors were collected from a man aged 35 to 55 with active COVID-19. The CDR3 runs from the conserved cysteine through the conserved F or W. Each record gives: clone size, J gene, D gene, V gene, CDR3 DNA, CDR3 protein. The D gene is left open where the match is weak. Expanded clones get a size class; other rows say once, few or many, or leave the size out.

abundance: NA; j_gene: TRBJ1-2; d_gene: NA; v_gene: TRBV2; CDR3nt: TGTGCCAGCAGTGCCTCCTTGGTCCGGGGCTACACCTTC; CDR3aa: CASSASLVRGYTF
abundance: medium-sized; j_gene: TRBJ2-7; d_gene: TRBD1; v_gene: TRBV4-1; CDR3nt: TGCGCCAGCAGCCCTCGACAGGGTGAGTACGAGCAGTACTTC; CDR3aa: CASSPRQGEYEQYF
abundance: once; j_gene: TRBJ1-2; d_gene: NA; v_gene: TRBV5-1; CDR3nt: TGCGCCAGCAGCTTGGAACAGGGAACCTATGGCTACACCTTC; CDR3aa: CASSLEQGTYGYTF
abundance: once; j_gene: TRBJ1-1; d_gene: NA; v_gene: TRBV6-1; CDR3nt: TGTGCCAGCAGTGAACGTAGGGAGGCGAACACTGAAGCTTTCTTT; CDR3aa: CASSERREANTEAFF
abundance: NA; j_gene: TRBJ2-1; d_gene: TRBD1; v_gene: TRBV18; CDR3nt: TGTGCCAGCTCACCCGGACAGGGGAACAATGAGCAGTTCTTC; CDR3aa: CASSPGQGNNEQFF
abundance: NA; j_gene: TRBJ1-6; d_gene: NA; v_gene: TRBV12-1; CDR3nt: TGTGCCAGCAGCCAAACAGGCTCCTATAATTCACCCCTCCACTTT; CDR3aa: CASSQTGSYNSPLHF
abundance: NA; j_gene: TRBJ1-5; d_gene: TRBD1; v_gene: TRBV6-1; CDR3nt: TGTGCCAGCAGTGAATCGGGACAGGGCGGTCAGCCCCAGCATTTT; CDR3aa: CASSESGQGGQPQHF
abundance: NA; j_gene: TRBJ2-7; d_gene: NA; v_gene: TRBV5-4; CDR3nt: TGTGCCAGCAGCTCTCTGGTGGCCGAGCAGTACTTC; CDR3aa: CASSSLVAEQYF
abundance: NA; j_gene: TRBJ2-7; d_gene: TRBD2; v_gene: TRBV3-1/TRBV3-2; CDR3nt: TGTGCCAGCAGCCAAGATCTAGCGGGGCCGGGAGAGCAGTACTTC; CDR3aa: CASSQDLAGPGEQYF
abundance: once; j_gene: TRBJ1-1; d_gene: TRBD1; v_gene: TRBV6-4; CDR3nt: TGTGCCAGCAGTGCCGAGACAGGGGTGACTGAAGCTTTCTTT; CDR3aa: CASSAETGVTEAFF
abundance: once; j_gene: TRBJ2-7; d_gene: NA; v_gene: TRBV6-6; CDR3nt: TGTGCCAGCAGTTCGCTAGCGTCCTCCTACGAGCAGTACTTC; CDR3aa: CASSSLASSYEQYF
abundance: NA; j_gene: TRBJ1-1; d_gene: NA; v_gene: TRBV2; CDR3nt: TGTGCCAGCACCCTAATGGCGGGAAACACTGAAGCTTTCTTT; CDR3aa: CASTLMAGNTEAFF
abundance: NA; j_gene: TRBJ2-6; d_gene: NA; v_gene: TRBV27; CDR3nt: TGTGCCAGCACCGAGGACAGTTCCCCCGGGGCCAACGTCCTGACTTTC; CDR3aa: CASTEDSSPGANVLTF
abundance: NA; j_gene: TRBJ1-5; d_gene: TRBD1; v_gene: TRBV11-2; CDR3nt: TGTGCCAGCAGCTTAGGAGGGGGCTCCAATCAGCCCCAGCATTTT; CDR3aa: CASSLGGGSNQPQHF
abundance: NA; j_gene: TRBJ2-1; d_gene: NA; v_gene: TRBV7-2; CDR3nt: TGTGCCAGCAGCTTAGTATTTGGGCGTAATGAGCAGTTCTTC; CDR3aa: CASSLVFGRNEQFF
abundance: once; j_gene: TRBJ2-7; d_gene: TRBD2; v_gene: TRBV5-5; CDR3nt: TGTGCCAGCAGCCCCCGGACTAGCGGTGTCTACGAGCAGTACTTC; CDR3aa: CASSPRTSGVYEQYF